This TCR beta chain derives from a study of blood T cell repertoires in COVID-19. Study background: Whether acute or convalescent, the COVID-19 samples came from the United States, Italy and Spain. Sample material is recorded as cDNA or gDNA derived from T cells, B-cell-depleted T cells, or PBMCs.

Patients in Seattle were enrolled during active infection, then followed longitudinally. V was shortened by 6 bases and J by 2 bases, with 14 bases between the two germline ends. The CDR3 is 15 amino acids. Germline CDR1 and CDR2: MNHEY and SVGAGI. Profiling relied on immunoSEQ multiplex PCR, and the TCRdb table lists in-frame clones only, not all of them. The data contain about 200,000 clones, roughly 92% of them singletons. This chain connects TRBV6-5 to TRBJ1-5; maybe TRBD1 (6 bases). Sample: peripheral blood. This TCR derives from a man aged 30-40 years with COVID-19, enrolled during active disease. The CDR3 reads CASRSEGGGNQPQHF. CDR3 DNA sequence: TGTGCCAGCAGGTCCGAAGGGGGAGGCAATCAGCCCCAGCATTTT.